Presented here are 21 T cell receptor beta chains from one specimen sequenced in a study of T cells after yellow fever vaccination. A single record per CDR3 protein comes from TCRdb applying MiXCR to the 5' RACE reads. The sample has about 120,000 distinct CDR3 sequences; about 8.8% are singletons. The starting material was CD8+ T cells sorted from PBMCs, obtained on the day of the yellow fever booster vaccination. The receptors shown here come from a man younger than 30 who received the YFV17D yellow fever vaccine.

V and J are TRBV6-5 and TRBJ2-1, with 9 bases that match TRBD1. Germline V CDR1 and CDR2: MNHEY, SVGAGI. The length of the CDR3 is 15 residues. V lost 2 bases and J lost 4; bases outside the gene matches: 3. The CDR3 nucleotides read TGTGCCAGCAGTTACGCGGGACAGGGATACAATGAGCAGTTCTTC. This codes for CASSYAGQGYNEQFF.

This clonotype showed up just a few times. The chain couples TRBV5-1 to TRBJ2-1; 11 positions match TRBD2. Trimming cost V 7 bases and J 6 bases; bases outside gene matches: 6. The germline V gene encodes CDR1 SGHRS and CDR2 YFSETQ. This CDR3 region has 14 residues. The CDR3, as DNA: TGCGCCAGCGAAGTAGCGGGGGGGCCCAATGAGCAGTTCTTC. This gives the protein CASEVAGGPNEQFF.

Here the CDR3 DNA reads TGCGCCAGCAGCCAAGATCGAATTGGCAGCTACGAGCAGTACTTC. Its protein product is CASSQDRIGSYEQYF. The chain is built from TRBV4-3 and TRBJ2-7; D remains unclear. Germline lookup yields CDR1 LGHNA and CDR2 YSLEER. Trimming shortened V by 0 bases and J by 3 bases, and 12 bases separated the two germline ends. CDR3 length equals 15 residues.

This clonotype was counted a few times. The chain joins TRBV2 to TRBJ2-1, with D perhaps TRBD2 (5 bases). V gave up 7 bases and J gave up 1 base, with 8 bases separating them. The CDR3 loop spans 13 amino acids. Germline V gene sequence: CDR1 SNHLY, CDR2 FYNNEI. The CDR3 DNA follows: TGTGCCAGCAAGCGACTATCCTACAATGAGCAGTTCTTC. Protein product: CASKRLSYNEQFF. The variable domain in full, with the rest retrieved from reference TRBV2 and TRBJ2-1, is EPEVTQTPSHQVTQMGQEVILRCVPISNHLYFYWYRQILGQKVEFLVSFYNNEISEKSEIFDDQFSVERPDGSNFTLKIRSTKLEDSAMYFCASKRLSYNEQFFGPGTRLTVL.

The V and J genes are TRBV9 and TRBJ1-5; tentative D call: TRBD1 (5 bases). Germline CDR1 is SGDLS and CDR2 is YYNGEE. V was cut by 2 bases and J by 3 bases, with 9 bases left in between. CDR3 size: 14 residues. The CDR3 DNA is TGTGCCAGCAGCGTGGGACTTGACAATCAGCCCCAGCATTTT. Its translation: CASSVGLDNQPQHF.

At least ten counts were recorded for this clonotype. V gene TRBV12-3 or TRBV12-4 combines with J gene TRBJ1-1, with a tentative D call TRBD1 (5 bases). Trimming removed 5 bases at V and 4 bases at J, with 14 bases between. The CDR3 is 14 residues long. The CDR3 sequence is CASSRGPGSTEAFF. The CDR3 DNA is TGTGCCAGCAGTCGGGGACCGGGTAGCACTGAAGCTTTCTTT.

This rearrangement joins TRBV4-3 to TRBJ2-4; 9 positions agree with TRBD1. The CDR3 is 16 residues long. Germline values: CDR1 LGHNA, CDR2 YSLEER. V lost 3 bases, J lost 9 bases, and 12 bases stayed unmatched. The CDR3 sequence is CASSHPGLDRGSIQYF. CDR3 bases: TGCGCCAGCAGCCACCCCGGACTCGACAGGGGGAGCATTCAGTACTTC.

The rearrangement links TRBV7-8 to TRBJ2-2; D is possibly TRBD2 (5 bases). The CDR3 has 14 residues. Germline V gene data show CDR1 as SGHVS and CDR2 as FQNEAQ. Deletions cut 3 bases from V and 6 bases from J, with 11 bases between. CDR3 sequence (DNA): TGTGCCAGCAGCTTCGGGAAATTGGCCGGGGAGCTGTTTTTT. It codes for CASSFGKLAGELFF.

This rearrangement joins TRBV4-1 to TRBJ1-1; D not certain. Germline V gene data show CDR1 as MGHRA and CDR2 as YSYEKL. CDR3 length: 14 amino acids. V was cut by 1 base and J by 4 bases, with 10 bases left in between. The CDR3 sequence is CASSQARLSTEAFF. CDR3 coding DNA: TGCGCCAGCAGCCAAGCACGACTATCCACTGAAGCTTTCTTT.

The rearrangement joins TRBV7-9 to TRBJ2-4, with a weak D call TRBD1 (6 bases). The CDR3 extends over 15 amino acids. V lost 3 bases, J lost 1 base, and 10 bases lay in between. Germline V lookup: CDR1 SEHNR, CDR2 FQNEAQ (reference sequence). The CDR3 DNA sequence: TGTGCCAGCAGCTTGAACAGGGCTGCCAAAAACATTCAGTACTTC. As protein: CASSLNRAAKNIQYF.

This clonotype appeared a few times. J is TRBJ2-1 and V is TRBV7-9; D is possibly TRBD2 (5 bases). The CDR3 covers 16 residues. The germline gives CDR1 SEHNR, CDR2 FQNEAQ (reference sequence). V dropped 7 bases and J dropped 5 bases, with 21 bases sitting between them. The CDR3 bases are TGTGCCAGCACCGACGCGGGTGTCCCCCTCCACAATGAGCAGTTCTTC. Protein product: CASTDAGVPLHNEQFF.

The chain has TRBV5-1 and TRBJ1-4; a weak D match, TRBD1 (6 bases). The germline CDR1 and CDR2 sequences are SGHRS and YFSETQ. This CDR3 comprises 17 residues. The V and J ends lost 6 bases and 4 bases respectively, with 22 bases between them. CDR3 nucleotide sequence: TGCGCCAGCAAGCTTGGTTGGGCAGGGGCGGTTAATGAAAAACTGTTTTTT. Translation: CASKLGWAGAVNEKLFF.

This clonotype came up many times. This chain uses TRBV3-1 with TRBJ2-5, with D maybe TRBD2 (5 bases). Looked up from germline, CDR1 is LGHDT and CDR2 is YNNKEL (reference sequence). V was shortened by 0 bases and J by 2 bases, with 10 bases between the two germline ends. CDR3 length: 15 amino acids. CDR3 bases: TGTGCCAGCAGCCAAGAGAGGGAGAGACAAGAGACCCAGTACTTC. It encodes CASSQERERQETQYF.

This clonotype was seen more than once but under ten times. V gene TRBV6-2 or TRBV6-3 combines with J gene TRBJ2-3; D possibly corresponds to TRBD2 (5 bases). CDR1 and CDR2 (germline): MNHEY, SVGEGT. V was shortened by 5 bases and J by 7 bases, with 13 bases between the two germline ends. This CDR3 comprises 13 residues. CDR3 loop: CASSPGMAYTQYF. The CDR3 DNA reads as TGTGCCAGCAGTCCGGGGATGGCATATACGCAGTATTTT.

This clonotype has only a few counts. The V and J genes are TRBV6-2 or TRBV6-3 and TRBJ1-1; possible D gene TRBD1, 5 bases. Germline V gene lookup returns CDR1 MNHEY and CDR2 SVGEGT. Trimming pared 6 bases from V and 0 bases from J, leaving 17 bases between. The CDR3 covers 16 residues. CDR3 coding DNA: TGTGCCAGCAGGCGTGGGGGAGGGATCATGAACACTGAAGCTTTCTTT. Translated, it gives CASRRGGGIMNTEAFF.

The genes are TRBV20-1 and TRBJ2-5; perhaps TRBD2 as D (5 bases). This CDR3 has 14 residues. The germline gives CDR1 DFQATT, CDR2 SNEGSKA (reference sequence). V was pared by 0 bases and J by 1 base, with 9 bases between. The CDR3 DNA is TGCAGTGCTAGAGATTACGGGGTCCAAGAGACCCAGTACTTC. The encoded protein is CSARDYGVQETQYF.

This chain joins TRBV4-2 and TRBJ1-5; TRBD1 is a possible D gene (5 bases). V was shortened by 4 bases and J by 2 bases, with 15 bases between the two germline ends. Per the germline V gene, CDR1 is LGHNA and CDR2 is YNFKEQ. The CDR3 totals 16 residues. The CDR3 loop is CASSPSRAGGNQPQHF. The DNA for the CDR3 is TGTGCCAGCAGCCCCTCCAGGGCGGGGGGCAATCAGCCCCAGCATTTT.

This clonotype was counted at least ten times. The genes are TRBV11-2 and TRBJ1-5; TRBD1 matches at 8 bases. This CDR3 is built from 15 residues. Losses at the gene ends were 5 bases for V and 4 bases for J; bases not matched to a gene: 7. The germline gives CDR1 SGHAT, CDR2 FQNNGV. As DNA, the CDR3 is TGTGCCAGCAGCGGAGGCAGACAGGGGAATCAGCCCCAGCATTTT. Protein sequence: CASSGGRQGNQPQHF.

The chain uses TRBV6-5 and TRBJ2-5, with D perhaps matching TRBD2 (6 bases). V lost 11 bases, J lost 12 bases, and 16 bases lay in between. The CDR3 is 10 amino acids. The germline V gene encodes CDR1 MNHEY and CDR2 SVGAGI. The CDR3, as DNA: TGTGCCGCCGGCGGACTATTTGAGTACTTC. It specifies CAAGGLFEYF.

There are a few counts of this clonotype. The gene calls are TRBV5-5 and TRBJ2-1; TRBD2 matches at 11 bases. CDR3 length: 14 residues. Losses at the gene ends were 2 bases for V and 9 bases for J; bases not matched to a gene: 4. The germline V gene encodes CDR1 SGHKS and CDR2 YYEKEE (reference sequence). The CDR3 nucleotides read TGTGCCAGCAGCTTCGGGACTAGCGGTGCTGAGCAGTTCTTC. This gives the protein CASSFGTSGAEQFF. The full variable domain, in which reference TRBV5-5 and TRBJ2-1 provide the parts outside the CDR3, is DAGVTQSPTHLIKTRGQQVTLRCSPISGHKSVSWYQQVLGQGPQFIFQYYEKEERGRGNFPDRFSARQFPNYSSELNVNALLLGDSALYLCASSFGTSGAEQFFGPGTRLTVL.

The chain is built from TRBV20-1 and TRBJ2-5, with 13 bases matching TRBD2. This CDR3 comprises 16 residues. Trimming cost V 5 bases and J 0 bases; bases outside gene matches: 6. The germline CDR1 and CDR2 sequences are DFQATT and SNEGSKA (reference sequence). The CDR3 loop is CSAPTSGGLYQETQYF. CDR3 DNA sequence: TGCAGTGCTCCGACTAGCGGGGGGTTGTACCAAGAGACCCAGTACTTC.